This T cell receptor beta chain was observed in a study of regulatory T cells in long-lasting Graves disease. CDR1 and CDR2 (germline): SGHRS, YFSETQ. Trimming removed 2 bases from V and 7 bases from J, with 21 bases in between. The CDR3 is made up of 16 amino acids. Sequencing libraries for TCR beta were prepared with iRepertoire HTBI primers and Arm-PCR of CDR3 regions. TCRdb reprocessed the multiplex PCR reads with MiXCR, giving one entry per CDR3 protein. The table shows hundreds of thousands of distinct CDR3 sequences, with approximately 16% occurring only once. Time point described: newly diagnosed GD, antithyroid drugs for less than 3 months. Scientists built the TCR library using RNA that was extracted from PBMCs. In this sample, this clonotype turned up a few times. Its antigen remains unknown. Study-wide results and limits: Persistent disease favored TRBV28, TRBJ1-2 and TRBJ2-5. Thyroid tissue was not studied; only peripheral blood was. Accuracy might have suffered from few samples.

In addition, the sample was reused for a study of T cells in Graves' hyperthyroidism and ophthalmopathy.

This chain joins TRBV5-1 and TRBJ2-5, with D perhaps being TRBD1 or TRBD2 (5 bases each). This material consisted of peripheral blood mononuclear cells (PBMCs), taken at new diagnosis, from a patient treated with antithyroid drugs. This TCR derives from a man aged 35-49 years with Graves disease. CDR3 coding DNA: TGCGCCAGCAGCTTAAAACCTCCGGGACCGGGCGGGACCCAGTACTTC. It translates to CASSLKPPGPGGTQYF.